These 3 T cell receptor beta chains were all obtained from the same sample, sequenced in a study of blood T cells in healthy people across ages. With a J-beta primer mix and a sample-barcoded 5' primer, a second PCR ran 7 to 11 cycles. TCRdb independently ran MiXCR on the 5' RACE reads; one entry per CDR3 protein. The top ten clones hold 15% to 20% of a sample with about 780,000 distinct CDR3 sequences, about 45% of them seen once. Sequencing was carried out using blood. The receptors here all came from a man aged 80 or over in good health.

This clonotype has more than one count but fewer than ten. The V gene is TRBV15, the J gene TRBJ2-5; D tentatively fits TRBD1 or TRBD2 (6 bases each). The J call is in doubt because the DNA end fits TRBJ2-7 better. The germline V gene has CDR1 LNHNV and CDR2 YYDKDF (reference sequence). The CDR3 is 15 residues long. The CDR3 sequence: CATSREGAGLYEQYF. Written as DNA, the CDR3 is TGTGCCACCAGCAGAGAGGGGGCGGGACTCTACGAGCAGTACTTC.

The rearrangement joins TRBV5-1 to TRBJ2-1; TRBD2 is a possible D gene (6 bases). The V and J ends lost 9 bases and 8 bases respectively, with 15 bases between them. Germline V gives CDR1 SGHRS, CDR2 YFSETQ. The CDR3 is 12 amino acids. The CDR3 here is CATGDSADEQFF. CDR3 DNA: TGCGCCACCGGGGACTCCGCGGATGAGCAGTTCTTC.

Comment on this clonotype: The junction and the germline gene differ at one end; a read error may be behind it. This chain uses TRBV20-1 with TRBJ2-7; 7 bases fit TRBD2. The CDR3 has 15 residues. The germline V gene encodes CDR1 DFQATT and CDR2 SNEGSKA (reference sequence). CDR3 in DNA: TGCAGTACTAGAGATCAAGGCGGGAGAAGTTACGAGCAGTACTTC. Translation: CSTRDQGGRSYEQYF.